This T cell receptor (beta chain) comes out of a study of yellow fever vaccine responses in identical twins. Study-level points and caveats: Twins reportedly had a vaccine T cell response that seemed partly convergent, partly personalized.

For this clonotype: Antigen specificity is unknown.

CDR3 length equals 16 residues. The V end was cut by 5 bases, the J end by 1 base, with 17 bases between. Germline-derived CDR1 and CDR2 are MGHRA and YSYEKL. TCRdb recomputed calls from the RT-PCR reads with MiXCR, one row per CDR3 protein. Found here are about 540 distinct CDR3 sequences, about 76% of them singletons; the top ten hold less than 15%. The sample consisted of T cells from blood (PBMCs), unsorted or a sorted subset (not recorded which), taken before or after yellow fever vaccination (not recorded which). The receptor was derived from a woman younger than 30 who received the yellow fever vaccine. The chain has TRBV4-1 and TRBJ1-1; weak D call: TRBD1 (5 bases). CDR3: CASSYYAPGGNTEAFF. CDR3 nucleotides: TGCGCCAGCAGCTACTACGCTCCCGGGGGGAACACTGAAGCTTTCTTT.